The source of this T cell receptor (beta chain) is a study of cytomegalovirus exposure and HLA in healthy donors. Study summary: Most donors, 81% of around 400 genotyped, fell in the Caucasian-associated ancestry cluster.

The primer mix had 60 Vbeta and 13 Jbeta primers. The data were produced by immunoSEQ multiplex PCR, yet TCRdb's version contains in-frame clones alone and is incomplete. This table has around 110,000 clones, roughly three quarters appearing once. A note on this clone: The antigen is not known.

General study results and limits: Researchers left out some V segments, among them TRBV6-2 and TRBV6-3, as indistinguishable. The CMV antigen specificity of a few CMV-associated chains was confirmed through in vitro analysis.

V was cut by 3 bases and J by 11 bases, with 16 bases left in between. The CDR3 has 13 residues. Germline V gene sequence: CDR1 LNHDA, CDR2 SQIVND (reference sequence). The chain recombines TRBV19 with TRBJ1-1, with D possibly being TRBD1 (6 bases). Sequenced: PBMCs. The sequence derives from a man under 40 in good health and CMV-seropositive. The CDR3: CASSMNPQGAAFF. CDR3 nucleotide sequence: TGTGCCAGTAGTATGAATCCACAGGGCGCGGCTTTCTTT.